This entry lists 3 T cell receptor beta chains sequenced from one sample in a study of technical replicates of blood from a handful of donors. Clones were sequenced by immunoSEQ multiplex PCR, and TCRdb holds only the in-frame ones, with some missing. The data hold about 75,000 clones, with approximately 97% observed a single time. Sequencing input: T cells isolated from PBMCs. All receptors come from a human donor in good health.

V is TRBV7-3 and J is TRBJ2-3; 8 bases are shared with TRBD1. V lost 4 bases, J lost 2 bases, and 5 bases stayed unmatched. This CDR3 region has 15 residues. Per the germline V gene, CDR1 is SGHTA and CDR2 is FQGTGA. CDR3 coding DNA: TGTGCCAGCAGCTCACCGGGACAGGCCACAGATACGCAGTATTTT. This gives the protein CASSSPGQATDTQYF. Drawing the rest from reference TRBV7-3 and TRBJ2-3, the complete variable domain is GAGVSQTPSNKVTEKGKYVELRCDPISGHTALYWYRQSLGQGPEFLIYFQGTGAADDSGLPNDRFFAVRPEGSVSTLKIQRTERGDSAVYLCASSSPGQATDTQYFGPGTRLTVL.

The chain carries TRBV29-1 and TRBJ2-1; the D gene is possibly TRBD1 (5 bases). The ends were cut back, 7 bases at V and 2 bases at J, with 9 bases in the middle. This CDR3 has 12 residues. The V gene's germline CDR1 is SQVTM and CDR2 ANQGSEA. The CDR3 reads CSGRVTYNEQFF. The CDR3 nucleotides are TGCAGCGGCAGGGTCACCTACAATGAGCAGTTCTTC.

The rearrangement links TRBV5-4 to TRBJ2-1; 14 bases line up with TRBD2. This CDR3 is 15 amino acids long. V lost 4 bases, J lost 8 bases, and 5 bases stayed unmatched. Germline values: CDR1 SGHNT, CDR2 YYREEE (reference sequence). This chain's CDR3 is CASSGGLAGGYEQFF. The CDR3, as DNA: TGTGCCAGCAGCGGAGGACTAGCGGGAGGCTATGAGCAGTTCTTC. Full variable domain (outside the CDR3, taken from reference TRBV5-4 and TRBJ2-1): ETGVTQSPTHLIKTRGQQVTLRCSSQSGHNTVSWYQQALGQGPQFIFQYYREEENGRGNFPPRFSGLQFPNYSSELNVNALELDDSALYLCASSGGLAGGYEQFFGPGTRLTVL.